This T cell receptor (beta chain) was obtained from a study of immune characterization of retroperitoneal liposarcoma. TCRdb independently ran MiXCR on the PCR reads; one entry per CDR3 protein. There are 2,000 to 2,500 distinct CDR3 sequences in the sample; 49% occur only once, and roughly 56% lies in the top ten. This receptor was identified in a female donor with retroperitoneal liposarcoma. Sequencing was carried out using tumor tissue.

The CDR3 nucleotides read TGTGCCAGCAGCTTAGGACAGGGATCCTACGAGCAGTTCTTC. Translated, it gives CASSLGQGSYEQFF. The rearrangement joins TRBV7-6 to TRBJ2-1, with 7 bases aligning to TRBD1. Losses at the gene ends were 1 base for V and 10 bases for J; bases not matched to a gene: 7. In germline, CDR1 is SGHVS, CDR2 FNYEAQ. This CDR3 contains 14 residues.